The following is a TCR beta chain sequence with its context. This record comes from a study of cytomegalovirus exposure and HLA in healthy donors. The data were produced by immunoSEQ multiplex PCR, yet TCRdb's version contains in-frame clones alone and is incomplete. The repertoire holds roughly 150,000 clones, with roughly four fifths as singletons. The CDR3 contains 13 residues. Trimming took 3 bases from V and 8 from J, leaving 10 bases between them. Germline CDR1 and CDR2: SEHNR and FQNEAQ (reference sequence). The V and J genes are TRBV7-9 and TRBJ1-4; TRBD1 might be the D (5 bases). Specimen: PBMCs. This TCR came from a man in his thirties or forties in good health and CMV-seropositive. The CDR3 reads CASSFQGNEKLFF. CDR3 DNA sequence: TGTGCCAGCAGCTTCCAGGGAAACGAAAAACTGTTTTTT.